The T cell receptor beta chain described here comes from a study of T cells in localized non-small cell lung cancer. Study results and caveats: A median of around 60 clones ranked among the top 100 in tumor appeared in adjacent lung.

Sequencing was performed with immunoSEQ multiplex PCR; in TCRdb, only in-frame clones are kept and a portion is missing. Counted here are 35,000 to 40,000 clones, about 87% occurring once; the ten biggest clones make up around 2.9%. Concerning this clone: Its antigen remains unknown.

In germline, CDR1 is SGHDN, CDR2 FVKESK. The CDR3 loop spans 13 amino acids. Trimming stripped 0 bases from V and 15 bases from J, with 15 bases between. The source is a woman aged 35-75 years with stage I lung adenocarcinoma. The specimen was peripheral blood, collected before any cancer treatment. The V call is TRBV14, the J call TRBJ2-1, with D perhaps matching TRBD2 (5 bases). The CDR3 DNA sequence: TGTGCCAGCAGCCAAGAAGTAGGCCTAGCTCTGTTCTTC. Residues: CASSQEVGLALFF.